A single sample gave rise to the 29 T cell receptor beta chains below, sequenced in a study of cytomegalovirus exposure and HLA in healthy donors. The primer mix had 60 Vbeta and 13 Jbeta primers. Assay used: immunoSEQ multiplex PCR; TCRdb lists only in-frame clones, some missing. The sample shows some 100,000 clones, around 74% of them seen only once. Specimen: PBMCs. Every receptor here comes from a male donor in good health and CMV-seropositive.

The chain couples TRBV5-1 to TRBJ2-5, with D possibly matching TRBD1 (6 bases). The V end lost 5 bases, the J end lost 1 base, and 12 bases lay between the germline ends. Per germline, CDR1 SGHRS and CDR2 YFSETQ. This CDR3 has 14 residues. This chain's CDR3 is CASRSWTAQETQYF. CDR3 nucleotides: TGCGCCAGCAGGAGTTGGACAGCCCAAGAGACCCAGTACTTC.

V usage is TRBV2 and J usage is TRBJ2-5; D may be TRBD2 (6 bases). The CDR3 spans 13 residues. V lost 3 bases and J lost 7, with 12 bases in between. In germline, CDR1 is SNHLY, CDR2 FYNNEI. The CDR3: CASSDGTEPTQYF. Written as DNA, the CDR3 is TGTGCCAGCAGTGATGGGACTGAGCCGACCCAGTACTTC.

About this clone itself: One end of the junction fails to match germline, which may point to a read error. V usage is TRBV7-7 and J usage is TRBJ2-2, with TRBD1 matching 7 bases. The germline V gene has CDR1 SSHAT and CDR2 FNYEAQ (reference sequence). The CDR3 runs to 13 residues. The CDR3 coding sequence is TGTGCTAGCAGCCCTACAGGGGCCGGGGAGCTGTTTTTT. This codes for CASSPTGAGELFF.

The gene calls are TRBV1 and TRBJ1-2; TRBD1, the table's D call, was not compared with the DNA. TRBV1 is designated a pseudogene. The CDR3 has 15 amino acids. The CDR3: CTSSQDFPPQARYTF. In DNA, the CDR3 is TGCACCAGCAGCCAAGATTTTCCCCCCCAGGCCCGCTACACCTTC.

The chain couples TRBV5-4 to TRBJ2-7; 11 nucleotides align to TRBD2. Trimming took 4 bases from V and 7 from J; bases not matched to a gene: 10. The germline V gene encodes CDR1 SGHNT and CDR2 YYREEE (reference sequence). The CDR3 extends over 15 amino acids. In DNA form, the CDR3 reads TGTGCCAGCAGCCGCCAACTAGCGGGGGTAGAAGAGCAGTACTTC. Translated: CASSRQLAGVEEQYF.

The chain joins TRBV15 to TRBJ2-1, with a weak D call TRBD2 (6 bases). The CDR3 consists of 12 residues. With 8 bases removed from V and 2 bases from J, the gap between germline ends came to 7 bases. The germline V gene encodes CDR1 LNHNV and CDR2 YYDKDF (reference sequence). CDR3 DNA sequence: TGTGCCACCGGAGGGGCCTACAATGAGCAGTTCTTC. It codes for CATGGAYNEQFF.

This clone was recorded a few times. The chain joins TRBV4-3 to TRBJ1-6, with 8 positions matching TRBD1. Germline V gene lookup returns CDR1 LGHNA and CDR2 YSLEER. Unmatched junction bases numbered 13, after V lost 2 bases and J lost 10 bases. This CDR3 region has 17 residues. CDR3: CASSQKESGTGGSPLHF. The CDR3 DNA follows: TGCGCCAGCAGCCAAAAGGAATCCGGGACAGGCGGCTCACCCCTCCACTTT.

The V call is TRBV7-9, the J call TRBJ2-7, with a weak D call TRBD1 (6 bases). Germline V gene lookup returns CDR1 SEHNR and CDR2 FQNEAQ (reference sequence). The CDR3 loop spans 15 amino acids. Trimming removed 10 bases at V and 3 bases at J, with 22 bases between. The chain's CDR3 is CATWGGQGTRYEQYF. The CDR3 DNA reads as TGTGCCACATGGGGCGGCCAGGGGACACGCTACGAGCAGTACTTC.

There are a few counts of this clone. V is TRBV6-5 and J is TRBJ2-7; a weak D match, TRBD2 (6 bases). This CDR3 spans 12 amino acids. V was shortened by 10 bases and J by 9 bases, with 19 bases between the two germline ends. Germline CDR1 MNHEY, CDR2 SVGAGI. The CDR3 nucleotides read TGTGCCATCGGGGGATCCCTCTCAAGGCAGTACTTC. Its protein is CAIGGSLSRQYF.

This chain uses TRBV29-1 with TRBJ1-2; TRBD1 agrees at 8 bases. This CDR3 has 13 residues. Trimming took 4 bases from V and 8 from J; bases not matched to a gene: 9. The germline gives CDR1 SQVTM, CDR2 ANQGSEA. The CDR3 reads CSVGISSGGGYTF. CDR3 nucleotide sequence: TGCAGCGTTGGAATTTCCTCAGGGGGCGGCTACACCTTC.

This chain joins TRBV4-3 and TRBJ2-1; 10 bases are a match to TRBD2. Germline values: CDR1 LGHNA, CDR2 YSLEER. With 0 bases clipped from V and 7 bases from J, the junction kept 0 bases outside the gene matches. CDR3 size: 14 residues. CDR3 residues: CASSQDSGGNEQFF. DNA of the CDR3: TGCGCCAGCAGCCAAGATAGCGGGGGGAATGAGCAGTTCTTC.

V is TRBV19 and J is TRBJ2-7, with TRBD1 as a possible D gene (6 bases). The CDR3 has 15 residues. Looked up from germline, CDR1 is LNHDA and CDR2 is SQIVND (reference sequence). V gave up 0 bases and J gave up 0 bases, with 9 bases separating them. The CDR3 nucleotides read TGTGCCAGTAGTATAGATTCGACAGGCTCCTACGAGCAGTACTTC. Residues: CASSIDSTGSYEQYF.

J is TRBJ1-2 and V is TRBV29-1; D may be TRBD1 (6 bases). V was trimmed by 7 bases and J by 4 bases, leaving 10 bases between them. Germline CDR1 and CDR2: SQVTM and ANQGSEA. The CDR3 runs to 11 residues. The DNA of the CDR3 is TGCAGCGCCCAAGGGGGCTATGGCTACACCTTC. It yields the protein CSAQGGYGYTF.

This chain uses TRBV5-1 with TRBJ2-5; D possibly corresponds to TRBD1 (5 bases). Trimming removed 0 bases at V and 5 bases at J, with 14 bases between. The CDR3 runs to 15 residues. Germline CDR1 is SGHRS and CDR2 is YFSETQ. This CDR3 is CASSLGAGLRETQYF. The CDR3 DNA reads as TGCGCCAGCAGCTTGGGGGCAGGGCTCAGGGAGACCCAGTACTTC.

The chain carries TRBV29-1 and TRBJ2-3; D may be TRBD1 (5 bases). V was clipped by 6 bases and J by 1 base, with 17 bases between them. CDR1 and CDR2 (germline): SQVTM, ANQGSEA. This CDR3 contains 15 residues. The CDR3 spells CSVAGLPGRTDTQYF. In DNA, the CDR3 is TGCAGCGTCGCAGGGCTCCCCGGACGCACAGATACGCAGTATTTT.

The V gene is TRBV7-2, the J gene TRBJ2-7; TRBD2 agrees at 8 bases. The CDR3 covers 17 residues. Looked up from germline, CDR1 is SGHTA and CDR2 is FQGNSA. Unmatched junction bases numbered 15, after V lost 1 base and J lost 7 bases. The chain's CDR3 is CASSLGSAGAPWGEQYF. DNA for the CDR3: TGTGCCAGCAGCTTAGGGTCAGCGGGGGCCCCCTGGGGTGAGCAGTACTTC.

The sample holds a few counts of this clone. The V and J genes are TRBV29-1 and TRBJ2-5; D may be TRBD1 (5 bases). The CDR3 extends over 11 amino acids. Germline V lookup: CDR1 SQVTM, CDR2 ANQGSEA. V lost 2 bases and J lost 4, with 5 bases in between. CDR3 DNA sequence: TGCAGCGTTGAAAGGGGAGAGACCCAGTACTTC. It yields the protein CSVERGETQYF. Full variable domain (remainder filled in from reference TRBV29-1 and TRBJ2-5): SAVISQKPSRDICQRGTSLTIQCQVDSQVTMMFWYRQQPGQSLTLIATANQGSEATYESGFVIDKFPISRPNLTFSTLTVSNMSPEDSSIYLCSVERGETQYFGPGTRLLVL.

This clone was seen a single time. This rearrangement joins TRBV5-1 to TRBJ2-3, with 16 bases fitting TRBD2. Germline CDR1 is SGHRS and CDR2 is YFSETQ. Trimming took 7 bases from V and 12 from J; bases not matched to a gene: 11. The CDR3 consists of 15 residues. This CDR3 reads CASSGGLAGGLPQYF. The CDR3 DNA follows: TGCGCCAGCTCTGGGGGACTAGCGGGGGGGCTTCCTCAGTATTTT.

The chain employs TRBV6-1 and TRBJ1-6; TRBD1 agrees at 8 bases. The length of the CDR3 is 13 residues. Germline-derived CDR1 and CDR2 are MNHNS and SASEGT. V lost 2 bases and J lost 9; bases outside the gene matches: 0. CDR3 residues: CASSETGGSPLHF. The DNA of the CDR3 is TGTGCCAGCAGTGAAACAGGGGGTTCACCCCTCCACTTT.

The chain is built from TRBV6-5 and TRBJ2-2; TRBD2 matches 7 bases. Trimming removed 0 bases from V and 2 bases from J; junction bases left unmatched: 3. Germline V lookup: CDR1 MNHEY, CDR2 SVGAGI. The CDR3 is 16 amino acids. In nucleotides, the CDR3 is TGTGCCAGCAGTTACTCGGGAGGGGCTAACACCGGGGAGCTGTTTTTT. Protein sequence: CASSYSGGANTGELFF.

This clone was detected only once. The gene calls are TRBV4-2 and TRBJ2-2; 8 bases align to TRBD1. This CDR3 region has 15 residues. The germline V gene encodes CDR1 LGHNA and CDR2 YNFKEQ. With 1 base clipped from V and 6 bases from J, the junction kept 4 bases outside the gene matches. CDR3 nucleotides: TGTGCCAGCAGCCAAGTGCTACAGGGGGCCGGGGAGCTGTTTTTT. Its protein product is CASSQVLQGAGELFF.

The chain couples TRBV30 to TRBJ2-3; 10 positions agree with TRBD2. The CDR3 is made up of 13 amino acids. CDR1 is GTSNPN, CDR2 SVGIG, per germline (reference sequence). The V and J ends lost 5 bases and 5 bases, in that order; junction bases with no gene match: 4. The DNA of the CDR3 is TGTGCCTGGGAGAGCGGGGGGGTAGATACGCAGTATTTT. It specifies CAWESGGVDTQYF.

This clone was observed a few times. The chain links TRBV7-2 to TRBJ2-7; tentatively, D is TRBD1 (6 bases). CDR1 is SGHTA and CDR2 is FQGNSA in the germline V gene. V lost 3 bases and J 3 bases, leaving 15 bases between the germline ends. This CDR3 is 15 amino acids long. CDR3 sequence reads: CASSLGTGTHYEQYF. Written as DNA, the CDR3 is TGTGCCAGCAGCTTGGGGACCGGGACACACTACGAGCAGTACTTC.

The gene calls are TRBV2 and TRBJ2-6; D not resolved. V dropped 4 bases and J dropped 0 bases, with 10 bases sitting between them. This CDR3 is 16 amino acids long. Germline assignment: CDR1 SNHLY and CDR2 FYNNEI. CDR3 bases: TGTGCCAGCAGTGTTACCGCACTCTCTGGGGCCAACGTCCTGACTTTC. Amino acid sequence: CASSVTALSGANVLTF.

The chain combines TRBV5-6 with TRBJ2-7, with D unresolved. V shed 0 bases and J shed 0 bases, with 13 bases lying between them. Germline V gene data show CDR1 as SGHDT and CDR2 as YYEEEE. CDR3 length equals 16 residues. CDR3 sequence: CASSLAVGASSYEQYF. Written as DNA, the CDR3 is TGTGCCAGCAGCTTGGCCGTGGGCGCGAGCTCCTACGAGCAGTACTTC.

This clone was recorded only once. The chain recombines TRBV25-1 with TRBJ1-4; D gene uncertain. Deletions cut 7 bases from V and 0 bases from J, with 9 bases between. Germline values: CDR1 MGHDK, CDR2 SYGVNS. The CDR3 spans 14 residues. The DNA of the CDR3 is TGTGCCAGCACCGAGGGTGCAACTAATGAAAAACTGTTTTTT. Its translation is CASTEGATNEKLFF.

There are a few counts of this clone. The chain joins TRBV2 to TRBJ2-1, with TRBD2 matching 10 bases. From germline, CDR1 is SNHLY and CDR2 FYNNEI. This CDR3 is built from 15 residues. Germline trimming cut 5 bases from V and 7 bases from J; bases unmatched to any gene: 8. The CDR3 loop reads CASSLERGGENEQFF. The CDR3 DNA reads TGTGCCAGCAGTCTAGAGCGGGGGGGCGAGAATGAGCAGTTCTTC.

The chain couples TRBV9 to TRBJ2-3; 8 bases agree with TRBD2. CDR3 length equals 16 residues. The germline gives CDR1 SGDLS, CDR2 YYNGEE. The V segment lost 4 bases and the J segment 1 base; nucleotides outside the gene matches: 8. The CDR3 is CASSPTGLVGTDTQYF. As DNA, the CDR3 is TGTGCCAGCAGCCCCACGGGACTAGTTGGCACAGATACGCAGTATTTT.

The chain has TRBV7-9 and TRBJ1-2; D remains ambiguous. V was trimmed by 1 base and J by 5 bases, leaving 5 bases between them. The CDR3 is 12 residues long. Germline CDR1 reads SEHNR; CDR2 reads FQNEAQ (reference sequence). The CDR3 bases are TGTGCCAGCAGCTTAGGGCAATATGGCTACACCTTC. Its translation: CASSLGQYGYTF.